These 2 T cell receptor beta chains came from one sample sequenced in a study of cytomegalovirus exposure and HLA in healthy donors. Vbeta (60) and Jbeta (13) primers were used in the PCR. Some clones are missing from TCRdb's copy, which holds only in-frame ones; the method was immunoSEQ multiplex PCR. This sample contains fewer than 85,000 clones. Sequencing was performed on PBMCs. Receptors originate from a woman in her thirties or forties in good health and CMV-seropositive.

This chain joins TRBV7-3 and TRBJ2-6, with D possibly TRBD1 on 6 matching bases. The germline V gene encodes CDR1 SGHTA and CDR2 FQGTGA. Trimming took off 5 bases at V and 1 base at J, with 18 bases between the two ends. This CDR3 has 18 residues. DNA for the CDR3: TGTGCCAGCAGCCTGACAGGAGGATTTCCTTCTGGGGCCAACGTCCTGACTTTC. This codes for CASSLTGGFPSGANVLTF.

The chain employs TRBV7-9 and TRBJ2-1; TRBD2 agrees at 13 bases. Germline V gene sequence: CDR1 SEHNR, CDR2 FQNEAQ (reference sequence). This CDR3 comprises 16 residues. Trimming took 5 bases from V and 5 from J; bases not matched to a gene: 6. As DNA, the CDR3 is TGTGCCAGCAGCGGACGACTAGCGGGAGGCGACAATGAGCAGTTCTTC. This sequence encodes CASSGRLAGGDNEQFF.